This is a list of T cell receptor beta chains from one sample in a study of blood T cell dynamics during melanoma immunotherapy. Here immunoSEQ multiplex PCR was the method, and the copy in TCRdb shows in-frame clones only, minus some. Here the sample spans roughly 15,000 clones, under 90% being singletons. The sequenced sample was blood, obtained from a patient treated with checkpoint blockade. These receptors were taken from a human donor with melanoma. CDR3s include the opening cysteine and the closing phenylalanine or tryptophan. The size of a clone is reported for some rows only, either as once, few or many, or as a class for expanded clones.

CDR3aa: CASSLSGGLLNTEAFF
j_gene: TRBJ1-1
v_gene: TRBV5-1
abundance: -

CDR3aa: CASSLGVGRNTEAFF
j_gene: TRBJ1-1
v_gene: TRBV7-6
abundance: -

CDR3aa: CASSTLGQAYGYTF
j_gene: TRBJ1-2
v_gene: TRBV6-6
abundance: -

CDR3aa: CASSRRTRAYTEAFF
j_gene: TRBJ1-1
v_gene: TRBV13
abundance: -

CDR3aa: CAISGSDRTEEQFF
j_gene: TRBJ2-1
v_gene: TRBV10-3
abundance: -

CDR3aa: CASSLGTSGFKQFF
j_gene: TRBJ2-1
v_gene: TRBV6-5
abundance: -

CDR3aa: CASSIVGTGSTDTQYF
j_gene: TRBJ2-3
v_gene: TRBV19
abundance: -

CDR3aa: CASSRSTGTGTDTQYF
j_gene: TRBJ2-3
v_gene: TRBV5-1
abundance: -

CDR3aa: CASSKDRLNTEAFF
j_gene: TRBJ1-1
v_gene: TRBV21-1
abundance: -

CDR3aa: CASSPLGGQASTDTQYF
j_gene: TRBJ2-3
v_gene: TRBV9
abundance: -

CDR3aa: CASSLDGHNEQFF
j_gene: TRBJ2-1
v_gene: TRBV11-1
abundance: -

CDR3aa: CASSQLGTSGVQFF
j_gene: TRBJ2-1
v_gene: TRBV18
abundance: -

CDR3aa: CASARGDSTNEKLFF
j_gene: TRBJ1-4
v_gene: TRBV19
abundance: -

CDR3aa: CASSGGGRRETQYF
j_gene: TRBJ2-5
v_gene: TRBV2
abundance: -

CDR3aa: CASSDAGHTDTQYF
j_gene: TRBJ2-3
v_gene: TRBV9
abundance: -

CDR3aa: CASSQATTGRTSEQYF
j_gene: TRBJ2-7
v_gene: TRBV4-2
abundance: once

CDR3aa: CAWSRRGETQYF
j_gene: TRBJ2-5
v_gene: TRBV30
abundance: -

CDR3aa: CASSPVSGVGETQYF
j_gene: TRBJ2-5
v_gene: TRBV5-6
abundance: -

CDR3aa: CSVAQGQGRETQYF
j_gene: TRBJ2-5
v_gene: TRBV29-1
abundance: -

CDR3aa: CASTRTAHTEAFF
j_gene: TRBJ1-1
v_gene: TRBV4-3
abundance: -

CDR3aa: CASSPSSGAGEQYF
j_gene: TRBJ2-7
v_gene: TRBV18
abundance: once

CDR3aa: CASSSTGQGGYTF
j_gene: TRBJ1-2
v_gene: TRBV5-4
abundance: -